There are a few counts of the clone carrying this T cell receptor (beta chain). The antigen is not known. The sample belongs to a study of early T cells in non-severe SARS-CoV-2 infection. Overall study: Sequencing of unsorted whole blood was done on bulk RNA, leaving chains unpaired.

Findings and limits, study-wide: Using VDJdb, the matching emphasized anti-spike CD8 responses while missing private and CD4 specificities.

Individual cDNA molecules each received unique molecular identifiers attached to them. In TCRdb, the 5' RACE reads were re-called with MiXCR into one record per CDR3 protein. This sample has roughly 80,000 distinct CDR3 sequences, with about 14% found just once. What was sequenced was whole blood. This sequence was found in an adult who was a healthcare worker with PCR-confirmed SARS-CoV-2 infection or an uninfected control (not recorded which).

For the CDR3, the DNA is TGTGCCAGCAGCTTAGCGGGCACCCCGAGGGGTGAAGCTTTCTTT. It codes for CASSLAGTPRGEAFF. The chain recombines TRBV7-3 with TRBJ1-1; maybe TRBD1 (5 bases). CDR1 is SGHTA and CDR2 is FQGTGA in the germline V gene. The CDR3 sequence is 15 residues long. Between the trimmed V and J ends, which lost 2 bases and 7 bases, there was a span of 17 bases.